The table lists the clone carrying this T cell receptor beta chain with many counts. No antigen is known for it. The CDR3 contains 15 residues. Per germline, CDR1 SGHVS and CDR2 FNYEAQ. The ends were cut back, 2 bases at V and 0 bases at J, with 10 bases in the middle. TCRdb independently ran MiXCR on the reads; one entry per CDR3 protein. The sample holds approximately 65,000 distinct CDR3 sequences, roughly 21% seen once. This entry comes from a study of T cell repertoires in cytomegalovirus infection. Study-wide background: CMV epitopes, recently identified HLA-C-restricted and well-studied HLA-B-restricted, were used.

This specimen was CD8+ T cells from cultured PBMCs, taken from culture after CMV antigen stimulation. This chain uses TRBV7-6 with TRBJ1-2; D gene uncertain. This clonotype was sampled from a human donor in good health (CMV status not recorded). Some clones in this sample may be carry-over from other donors' samples. The CDR3 bases are TGTGCCAGCAGCTTATCACCTGCCGCTAACTATGGCTACACCTTC. It encodes CASSLSPAANYGYTF.